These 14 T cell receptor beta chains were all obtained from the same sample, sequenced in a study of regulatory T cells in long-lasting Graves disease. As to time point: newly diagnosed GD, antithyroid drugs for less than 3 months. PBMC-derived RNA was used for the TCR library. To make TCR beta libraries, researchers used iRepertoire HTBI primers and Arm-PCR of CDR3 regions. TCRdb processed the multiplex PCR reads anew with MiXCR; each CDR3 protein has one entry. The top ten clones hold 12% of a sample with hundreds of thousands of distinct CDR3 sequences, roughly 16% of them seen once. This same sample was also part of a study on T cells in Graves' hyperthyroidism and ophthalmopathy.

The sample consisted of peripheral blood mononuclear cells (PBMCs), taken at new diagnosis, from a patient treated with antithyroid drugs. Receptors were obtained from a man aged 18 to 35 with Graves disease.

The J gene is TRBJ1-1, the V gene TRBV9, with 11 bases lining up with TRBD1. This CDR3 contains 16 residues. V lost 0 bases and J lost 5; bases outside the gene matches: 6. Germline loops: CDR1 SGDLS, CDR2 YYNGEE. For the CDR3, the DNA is TGTGCCAGCAGCGTAGGAAGGACAGGGGGCGAGACTGAAGCTTTCTTT. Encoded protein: CASSVGRTGGETEAFF.

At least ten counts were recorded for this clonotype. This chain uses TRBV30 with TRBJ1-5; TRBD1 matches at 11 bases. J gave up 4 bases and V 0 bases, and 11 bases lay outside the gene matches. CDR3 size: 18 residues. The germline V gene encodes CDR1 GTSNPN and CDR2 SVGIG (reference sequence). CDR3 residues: CAWSVYRTGGYGNQPQHF. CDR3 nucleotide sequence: TGTGCCTGGAGTGTCTACAGGACAGGGGGCTACGGGAATCAGCCCCAGCATTTT.

In nucleotides, the CDR3 is TGCAGTGCTGGACCCGGGACGGCCTATGGCTACACCTTC. This encodes CSAGPGTAYGYTF. The chain joins TRBV20-1 to TRBJ1-2; D is perhaps TRBD1 (5 bases). V was pared by 5 bases and J by 4 bases, with 14 bases between. Germline V gene data show CDR1 as DFQATT and CDR2 as SNEGSKA (reference sequence). This CDR3 comprises 13 residues.

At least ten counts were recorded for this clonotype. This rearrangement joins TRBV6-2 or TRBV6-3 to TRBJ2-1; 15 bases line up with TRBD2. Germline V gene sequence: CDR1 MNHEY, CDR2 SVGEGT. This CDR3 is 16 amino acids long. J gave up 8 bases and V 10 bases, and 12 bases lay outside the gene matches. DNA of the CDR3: TGTGCCACCAACGAGCCGGGACTAGCGGGAGGCTATGAGCAGTTCTTC. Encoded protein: CATNEPGLAGGYEQFF.

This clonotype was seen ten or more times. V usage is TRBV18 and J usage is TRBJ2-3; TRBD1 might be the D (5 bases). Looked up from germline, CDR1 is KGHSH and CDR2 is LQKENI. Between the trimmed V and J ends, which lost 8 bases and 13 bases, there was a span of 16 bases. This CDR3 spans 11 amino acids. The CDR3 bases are TGTGCCAGCGGCGTGGGTGGGGCTGAGTATTTT. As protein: CASGVGGAEYF.

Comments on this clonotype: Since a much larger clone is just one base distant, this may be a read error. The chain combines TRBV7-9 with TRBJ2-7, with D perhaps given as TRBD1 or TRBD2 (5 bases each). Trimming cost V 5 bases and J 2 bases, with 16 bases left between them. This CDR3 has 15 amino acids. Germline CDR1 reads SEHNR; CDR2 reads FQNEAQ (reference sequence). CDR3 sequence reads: CASSPPRGVPYEQYF. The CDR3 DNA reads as TGTGCCAGCAGCCCCCCGAGGGGTGTGCCCTACGAGCAGTACTTC.

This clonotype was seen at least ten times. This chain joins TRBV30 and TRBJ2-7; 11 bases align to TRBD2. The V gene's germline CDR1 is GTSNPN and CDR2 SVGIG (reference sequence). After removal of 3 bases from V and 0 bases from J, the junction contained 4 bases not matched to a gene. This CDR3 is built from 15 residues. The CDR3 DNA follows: TGTGCCTGGAGGGGGGGACTAGCGGTCTCCTACGAGCAGTACTTC. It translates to CAWRGGLAVSYEQYF. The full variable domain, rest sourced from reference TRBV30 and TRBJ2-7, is SQTIHQWPATLVQPVGSPLSLECTVEGTSNPNLYWYRQAAGRGLQLLFYSVGIGQISSEVPQNLSASRPQDRQFILSSKKLLLSDSGFYLCAWRGGLAVSYEQYFGPGTRLTVT.

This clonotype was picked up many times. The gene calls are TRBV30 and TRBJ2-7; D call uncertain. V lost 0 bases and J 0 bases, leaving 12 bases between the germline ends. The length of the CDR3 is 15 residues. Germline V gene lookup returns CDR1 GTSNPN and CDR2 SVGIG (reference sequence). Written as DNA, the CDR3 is TGTGCCTGGAGTGTACGTGCGCTAAGCTCCTACGAGCAGTACTTC. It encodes CAWSVRALSSYEQYF.

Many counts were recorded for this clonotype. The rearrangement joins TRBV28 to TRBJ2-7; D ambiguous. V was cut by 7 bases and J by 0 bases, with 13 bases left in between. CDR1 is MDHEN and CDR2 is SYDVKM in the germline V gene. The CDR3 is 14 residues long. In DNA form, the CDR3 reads TGTGCCAGCACCCCCTCGGCTGGCTCCTACGAGCAGTACTTC. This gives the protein CASTPSAGSYEQYF.

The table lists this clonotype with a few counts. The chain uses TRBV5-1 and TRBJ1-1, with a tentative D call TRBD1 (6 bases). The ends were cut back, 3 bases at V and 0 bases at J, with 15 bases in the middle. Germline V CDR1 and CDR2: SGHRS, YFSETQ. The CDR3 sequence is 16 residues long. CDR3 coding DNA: TGCGCCAGCAGCTACACTCGGGACACCATGAACACTGAAGCTTTCTTT. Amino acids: CASSYTRDTMNTEAFF. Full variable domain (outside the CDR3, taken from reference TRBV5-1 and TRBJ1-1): KAGVTQTPRYLIKTRGQQVTLSCSPISGHRSVSWYQQTPGQGLQFLFEYFSETQRNKGNFPGRFSGRQFSNSRSEMNVSTLELGDSALYLCASSYTRDTMNTEAFFGQGTRLTVV.

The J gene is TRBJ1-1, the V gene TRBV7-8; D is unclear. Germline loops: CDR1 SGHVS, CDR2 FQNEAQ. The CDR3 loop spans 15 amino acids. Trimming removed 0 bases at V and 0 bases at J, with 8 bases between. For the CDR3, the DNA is TGTGCCAGCAGCTTAGCGGCCAGTCTGAACACTGAAGCTTTCTTT. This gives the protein CASSLAASLNTEAFF.

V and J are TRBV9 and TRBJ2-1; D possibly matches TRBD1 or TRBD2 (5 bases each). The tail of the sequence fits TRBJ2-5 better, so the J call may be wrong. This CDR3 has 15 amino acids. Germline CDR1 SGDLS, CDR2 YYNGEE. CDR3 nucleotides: TGTGCCAGCAGCGTACATGGGACGGAGCAAGAGACCCAGTACTTC. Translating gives CASSVHGTEQETQYF.

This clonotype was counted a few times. For the CDR3, the DNA is TGCAGTGCCATGACAGGGAAGGACACTGAAGCTTTCTTT. Its protein product is CSAMTGKDTEAFF. This sequence joins TRBV20-1 and TRBJ1-1, with 7 bases lining up with TRBD1. This CDR3 is built from 13 residues. Trimming took 6 bases from V and 3 from J; bases not matched to a gene: 7. The germline V gene has CDR1 DFQATT and CDR2 SNEGSKA (reference sequence).

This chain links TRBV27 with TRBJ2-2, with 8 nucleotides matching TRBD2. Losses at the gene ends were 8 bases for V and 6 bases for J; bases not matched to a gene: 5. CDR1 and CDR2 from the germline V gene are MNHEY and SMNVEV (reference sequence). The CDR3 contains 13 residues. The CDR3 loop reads CASRAGVAGELFF. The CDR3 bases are TGTGCCAGCCGAGCGGGAGTCGCCGGGGAGCTGTTTTTT.